This TCR beta chain appears in the sequencing data of a study of blood T cell repertoires in COVID-19. In the study overall: Samples came from the United States, Italy and Spain, spanning acute and convalescent COVID-19. PBMCs, B-cell-depleted T cells, or T cells were the source of the cDNA or gDNA that made up the material.

Germline V CDR1 and CDR2: SEHNR, FQNEAQ (reference sequence). V was trimmed by 11 bases and J by 2 bases, leaving 18 bases between them. There are 14 residues in the CDR3. This clone was seen once. Original analysis: Estimation of nucleated cell counts relied on the amplification of reference gene primers. TCRdb's table, derived via immunoSEQ multiplex PCR, lists solely in-frame clones and lacks some. V and J calls and clone size follow that table, whereas D and trimming were derived from the DNA. The sample consists of 40,000 to 45,000 clones, almost 80% of them appearing once. The genes are TRBV7-9 and TRBJ1-2; TRBD1 is a possible D gene (6 bases). This receptor was taken from an elderly woman with acute or convalescent COVID-19. Sequencing input: peripheral blood. CDR3 residues: CAGVMTGLNYGYTF. For the CDR3, the DNA is TGTGCCGGGGTAATGACAGGTTTAAACTATGGCTACACCTTC.